This TCR beta chain was observed in a study of blood T cell repertoires in COVID-19. Study details: Samples of COVID-19 (acute and convalescent) were obtained from the United States, Italy and Spain.

Clones were sequenced by immunoSEQ multiplex PCR, and TCRdb holds only the in-frame ones, with some missing. This table holds roughly 340,000 clones, more than 70% found once. Trimming removed 1 base from V and 4 bases from J, with 13 bases in between. The CDR3 is 15 residues long. The germline CDR1 and CDR2 sequences are LGHNT and FRNRAP. Sequencing was carried out using peripheral blood. The V call is TRBV12-5, the J call TRBJ1-2, with D perhaps TRBD1 (6 bases). This clonotype was obtained from a woman in her seventies with COVID-19, enrolled during active disease. Here the CDR3 DNA reads TGTGCTAGTGGTTTGGGGATAACAGGGAGCTATGGCTACACCTTC. Translation gives CASGLGITGSYGYTF.